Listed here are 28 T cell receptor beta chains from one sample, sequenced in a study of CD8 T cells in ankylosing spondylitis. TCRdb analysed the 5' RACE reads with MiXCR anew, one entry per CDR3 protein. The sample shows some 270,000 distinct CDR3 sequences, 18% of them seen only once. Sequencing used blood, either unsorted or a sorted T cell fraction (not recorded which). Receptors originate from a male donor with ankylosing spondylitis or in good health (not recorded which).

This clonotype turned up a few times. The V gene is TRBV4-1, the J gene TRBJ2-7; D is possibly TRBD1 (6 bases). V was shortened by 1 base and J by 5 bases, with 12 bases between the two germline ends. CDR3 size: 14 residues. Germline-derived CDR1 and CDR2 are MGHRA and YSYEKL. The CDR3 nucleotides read TGCGCCAGCAGCCAAGGTGGCAGGGGTGACGAGCAGTACTTC. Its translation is CASSQGGRGDEQYF.

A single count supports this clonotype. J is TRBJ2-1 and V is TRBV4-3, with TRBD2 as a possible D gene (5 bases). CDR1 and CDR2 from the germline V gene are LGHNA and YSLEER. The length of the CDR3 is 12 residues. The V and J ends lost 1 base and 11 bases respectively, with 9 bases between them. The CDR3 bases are TGCGCCAGCAGCCAAGGGGGAGATAAGCAGTTCTTC. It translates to CASSQGGDKQFF.

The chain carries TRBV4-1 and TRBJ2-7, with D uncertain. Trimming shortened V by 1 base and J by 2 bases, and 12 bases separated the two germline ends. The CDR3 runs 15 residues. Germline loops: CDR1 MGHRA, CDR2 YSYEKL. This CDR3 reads CASSQGWARAYEQYF. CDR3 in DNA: TGCGCCAGCAGCCAAGGCTGGGCTAGGGCCTACGAGCAGTACTTC.

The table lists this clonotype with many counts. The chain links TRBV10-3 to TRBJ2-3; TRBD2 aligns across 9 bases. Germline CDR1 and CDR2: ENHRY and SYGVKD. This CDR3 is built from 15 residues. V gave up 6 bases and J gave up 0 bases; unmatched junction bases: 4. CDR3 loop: CAISRLAESTDTQYF. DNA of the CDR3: TGTGCCATCAGCCGACTAGCGGAAAGCACAGATACGCAGTATTTT.

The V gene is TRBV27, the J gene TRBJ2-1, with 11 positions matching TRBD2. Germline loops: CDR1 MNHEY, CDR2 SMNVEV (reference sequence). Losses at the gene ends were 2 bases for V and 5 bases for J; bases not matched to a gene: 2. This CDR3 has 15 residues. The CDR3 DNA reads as TGTGCCAGCAGTTTAGGGACTAGCGGAAACAATGAGCAGTTCTTC. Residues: CASSLGTSGNNEQFF.

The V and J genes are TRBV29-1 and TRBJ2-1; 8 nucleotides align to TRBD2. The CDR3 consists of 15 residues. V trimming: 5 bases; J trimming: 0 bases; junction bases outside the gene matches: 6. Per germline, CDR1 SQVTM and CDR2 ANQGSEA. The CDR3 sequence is CSVSGGGVSYNEQFF. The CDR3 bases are TGCAGCGTTTCGGGGGGGGGGGTCTCCTACAATGAGCAGTTCTTC.

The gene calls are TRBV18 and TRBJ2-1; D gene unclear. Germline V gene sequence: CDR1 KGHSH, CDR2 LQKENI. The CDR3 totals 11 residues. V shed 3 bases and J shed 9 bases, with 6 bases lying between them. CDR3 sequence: CASSPCCEQFF. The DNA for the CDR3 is TGTGCCAGCTCACCCTGTTGTGAGCAGTTCTTC.

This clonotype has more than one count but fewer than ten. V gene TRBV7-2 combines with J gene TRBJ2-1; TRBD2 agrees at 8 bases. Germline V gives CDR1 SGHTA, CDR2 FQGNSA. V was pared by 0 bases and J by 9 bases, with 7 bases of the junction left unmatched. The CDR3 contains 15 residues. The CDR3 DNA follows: TGTGCCAGCAGCTTAGCTAGCGGGATCGGGGGTGAGCAGTTCTTC. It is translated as CASSLASGIGGEQFF.

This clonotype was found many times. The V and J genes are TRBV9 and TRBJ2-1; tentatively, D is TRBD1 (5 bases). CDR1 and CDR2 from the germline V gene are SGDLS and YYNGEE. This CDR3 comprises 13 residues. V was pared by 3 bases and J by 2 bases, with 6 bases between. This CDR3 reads CASSGGTYNEQFF. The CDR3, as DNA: TGTGCCAGCAGCGGGGGCACCTACAATGAGCAGTTCTTC. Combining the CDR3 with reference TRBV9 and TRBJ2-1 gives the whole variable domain DSGVTQTPKHLITATGQRVTLRCSPRSGDLSVYWYQQSLDQGLQFLIQYYNGEERAKGNILERFSAQQFPDLHSELNLSSLELGDSALYFCASSGGTYNEQFFGPGTRLTVL.

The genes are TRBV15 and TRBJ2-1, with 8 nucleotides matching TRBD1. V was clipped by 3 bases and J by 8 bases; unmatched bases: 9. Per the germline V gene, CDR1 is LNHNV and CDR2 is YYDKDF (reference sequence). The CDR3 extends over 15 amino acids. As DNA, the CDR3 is TGTGCCACCAGCAGGTTGCAGGGGGCTATCGATGAGCAGTTCTTC. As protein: CATSRLQGAIDEQFF.

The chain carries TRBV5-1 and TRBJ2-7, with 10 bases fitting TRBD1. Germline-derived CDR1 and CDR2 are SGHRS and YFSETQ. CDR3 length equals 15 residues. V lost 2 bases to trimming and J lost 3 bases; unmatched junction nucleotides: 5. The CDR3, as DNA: TGCGCCAGCAGCTTCTCTCGGACAGGGGGCTACGAGCAGTACTTC. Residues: CASSFSRTGGYEQYF.

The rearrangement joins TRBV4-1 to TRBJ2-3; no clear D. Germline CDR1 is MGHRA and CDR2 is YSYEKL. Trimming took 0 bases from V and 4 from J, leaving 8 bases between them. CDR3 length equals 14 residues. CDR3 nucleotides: TGCGCCAGCAGCCAAGAGAATGGTGCAGATACGCAGTATTTT. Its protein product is CASSQENGADTQYF.

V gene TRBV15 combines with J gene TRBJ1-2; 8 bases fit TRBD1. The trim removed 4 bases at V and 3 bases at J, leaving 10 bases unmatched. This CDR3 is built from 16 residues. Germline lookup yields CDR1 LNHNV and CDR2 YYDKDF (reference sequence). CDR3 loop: CATSTEDRGRDYGYTF. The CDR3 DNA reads TGTGCCACCAGCACTGAAGACAGGGGCCGCGACTATGGCTACACCTTC.

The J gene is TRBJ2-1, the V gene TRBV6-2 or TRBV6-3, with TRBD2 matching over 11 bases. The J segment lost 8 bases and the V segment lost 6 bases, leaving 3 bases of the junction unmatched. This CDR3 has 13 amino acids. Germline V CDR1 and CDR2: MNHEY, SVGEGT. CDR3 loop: CASRPGLADEQFF. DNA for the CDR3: TGTGCCAGCAGACCGGGACTAGCGGATGAGCAGTTCTTC.

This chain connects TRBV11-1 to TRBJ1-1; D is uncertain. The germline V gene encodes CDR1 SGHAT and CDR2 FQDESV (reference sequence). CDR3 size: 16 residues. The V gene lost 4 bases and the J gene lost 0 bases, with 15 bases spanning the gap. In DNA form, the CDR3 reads TGTGCCAGCAGCTCCGCGACCTCCAGGCTGAACACTGAAGCTTTCTTT. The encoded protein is CASSSATSRLNTEAFF.

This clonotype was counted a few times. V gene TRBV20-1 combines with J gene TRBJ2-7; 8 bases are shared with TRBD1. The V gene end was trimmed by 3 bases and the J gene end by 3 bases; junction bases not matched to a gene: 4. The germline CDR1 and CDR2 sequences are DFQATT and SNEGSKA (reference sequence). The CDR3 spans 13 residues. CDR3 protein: CSAREGQGYEQYF. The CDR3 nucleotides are TGCAGTGCTAGGGAAGGACAGGGCTACGAGCAGTACTTC.

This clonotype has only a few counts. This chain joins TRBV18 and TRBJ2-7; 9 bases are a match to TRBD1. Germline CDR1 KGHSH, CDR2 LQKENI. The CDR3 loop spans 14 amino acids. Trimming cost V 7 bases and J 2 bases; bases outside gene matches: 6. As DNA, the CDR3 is TGTGCCAGCTTGGGGACAGGGCATCCCTACGAGCAGTACTTC. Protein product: CASLGTGHPYEQYF.

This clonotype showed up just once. For the CDR3, the DNA is TGCAGTGCTAGGAGCCCCCCGGACAGGGGGCAATACGAGCAGTACTTC. It encodes CSARSPPDRGQYEQYF. The gene calls are TRBV20-1 and TRBJ2-7, with 11 bases fitting TRBD1. This CDR3 is built from 16 residues. Trimming cost V 3 bases and J 4 bases; bases outside gene matches: 11. In germline, CDR1 is DFQATT, CDR2 SNEGSKA (reference sequence).

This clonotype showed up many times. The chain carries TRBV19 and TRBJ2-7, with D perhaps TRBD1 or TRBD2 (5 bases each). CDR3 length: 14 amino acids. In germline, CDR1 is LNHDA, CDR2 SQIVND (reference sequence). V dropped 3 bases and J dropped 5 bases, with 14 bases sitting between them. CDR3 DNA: TGTGCCAGTAGTATCACCGGGGCGGTCGACGAGCAGTACTTC. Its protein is CASSITGAVDEQYF.

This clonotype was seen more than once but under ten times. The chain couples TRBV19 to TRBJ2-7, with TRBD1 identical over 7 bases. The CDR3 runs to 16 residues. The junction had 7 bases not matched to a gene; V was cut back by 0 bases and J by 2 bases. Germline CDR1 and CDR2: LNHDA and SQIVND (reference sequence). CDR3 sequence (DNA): TGTGCCAGTAGTATAGATCAAGGACAGGTGCCCTACGAGCAGTACTTC. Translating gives CASSIDQGQVPYEQYF.

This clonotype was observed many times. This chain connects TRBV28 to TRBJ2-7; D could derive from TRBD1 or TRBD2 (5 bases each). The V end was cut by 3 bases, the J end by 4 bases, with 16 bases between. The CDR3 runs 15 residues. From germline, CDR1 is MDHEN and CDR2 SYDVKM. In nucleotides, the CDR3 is TGTGCCAGCAGTTTCGACCGGGACGGCAAATACGAGCAGTACTTC. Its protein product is CASSFDRDGKYEQYF.

This chain's CDR3 is CASSQSWRGPLNPNEKLFF. CDR3 bases: TGCGCCAGCAGCCAATCATGGCGGGGACCGCTGAACCCTAATGAAAAACTGTTTTTT. The gene calls are TRBV4-3 and TRBJ1-4, with D perhaps TRBD1 (5 bases). Germline V gene data show CDR1 as LGHNA and CDR2 as YSLEER. The CDR3 is 19 residues long. V was clipped by 2 bases and J by 3 bases, with 22 bases between them.

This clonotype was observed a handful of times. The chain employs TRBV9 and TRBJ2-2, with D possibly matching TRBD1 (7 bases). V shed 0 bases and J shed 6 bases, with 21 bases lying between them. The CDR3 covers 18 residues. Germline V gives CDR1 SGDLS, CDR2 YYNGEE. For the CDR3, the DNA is TGTGCCAGCAGCGTAGGGCGGGACAGTAGTTTGTTTTCCGGGGAGCTGTTTTTT. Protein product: CASSVGRDSSLFSGELFF.

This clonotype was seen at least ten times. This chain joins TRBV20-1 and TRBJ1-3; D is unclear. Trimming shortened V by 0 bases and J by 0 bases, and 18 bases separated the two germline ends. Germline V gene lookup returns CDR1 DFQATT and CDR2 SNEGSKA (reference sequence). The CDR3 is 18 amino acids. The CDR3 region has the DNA TGCAGTGCTAGAGATTGGGCAGGAGGGCTCTCCTCTGGAAACACCATATATTTT. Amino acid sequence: CSARDWAGGLSSGNTIYF.

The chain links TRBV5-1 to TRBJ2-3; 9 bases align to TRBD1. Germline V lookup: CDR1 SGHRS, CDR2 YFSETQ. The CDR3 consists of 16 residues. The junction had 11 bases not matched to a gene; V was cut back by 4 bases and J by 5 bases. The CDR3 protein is CASSDRDRALGDTQYF. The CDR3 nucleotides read TGCGCCAGCAGCGACCGGGACAGGGCGTTGGGAGATACGCAGTATTTT. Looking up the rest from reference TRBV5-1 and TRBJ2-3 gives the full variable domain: KAGVTQTPRYLIKTRGQQVTLSCSPISGHRSVSWYQQTPGQGLQFLFEYFSETQRNKGNFPGRFSGRQFSNSRSEMNVSTLELGDSALYLCASSDRDRALGDTQYFGPGTRLTVL.

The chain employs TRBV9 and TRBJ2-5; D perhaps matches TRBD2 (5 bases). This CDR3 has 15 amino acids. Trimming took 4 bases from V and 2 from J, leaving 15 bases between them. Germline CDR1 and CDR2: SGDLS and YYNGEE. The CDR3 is CASSPGETNQETQYF. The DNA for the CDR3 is TGTGCCAGCAGCCCCGGGGAGACGAATCAAGAGACCCAGTACTTC.

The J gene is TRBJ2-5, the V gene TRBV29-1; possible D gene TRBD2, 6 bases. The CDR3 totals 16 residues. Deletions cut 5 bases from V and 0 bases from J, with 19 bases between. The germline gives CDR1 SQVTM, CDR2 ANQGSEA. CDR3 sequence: CSVSPGGTRYQETQYF. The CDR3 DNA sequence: TGCAGCGTTTCACCGGGCGGGACTCGGTACCAAGAGACCCAGTACTTC. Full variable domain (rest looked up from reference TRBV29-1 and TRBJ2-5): SAVISQKPSRDICQRGTSLTIQCQVDSQVTMMFWYRQQPGQSLTLIATANQGSEATYESGFVIDKFPISRPNLTFSTLTVSNMSPEDSSIYLCSVSPGGTRYQETQYFGPGTRLLVL.

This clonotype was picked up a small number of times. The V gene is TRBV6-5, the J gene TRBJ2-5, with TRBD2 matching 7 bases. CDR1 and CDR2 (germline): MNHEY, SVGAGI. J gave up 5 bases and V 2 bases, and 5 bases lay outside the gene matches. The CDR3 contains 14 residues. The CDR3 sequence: CASSYSGVGETQYF. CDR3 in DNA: TGTGCCAGCAGTTACAGCGGGGTTGGGGAGACCCAGTACTTC.